The rows below give T cell receptor beta chains drawn from one sample of a study of vaccination effects on CD4 cells after COVID-19. Their antigens remain unidentified. Measured with immunoSEQ multiplex PCR; TCRdb has only the in-frame clones, and not every one. The sample lists 45,000 or so clones, approximately 81% occurring once. The starting material was CD4+ T cells from PBMCs cultured without peptide, obtained before COVID-19 vaccination. These receptors came from a human donor who had a prior SARS-CoV-2 infection. The CDR3 runs from the conserved cysteine through the conserved F or W. The order of the fields is J gene, D gene, clone size, V gene, CDR3 protein, CDR3 DNA. A D gene is named only where the DNA matches it firmly. The size of a clone is reported for some rows only, either as once, few or many, or as a class for expanded clones.

J gene: TRBJ2-2
D gene: .
clone size: .
V gene: TRBV7-3
CDR3 protein: CASSLRGGTGELFF
CDR3 DNA: TGTGCCAGCAGCTTACGTGGGGGCACCGGGGAGCTGTTTTTT

J gene: TRBJ1-1
D gene: .
clone size: .
V gene: TRBV4-1
CDR3 protein: CASSQVNGRNTEAFF
CDR3 DNA: TGCGCCAGCAGCCAAGTCAACGGACGGAACACTGAAGCTTTCTTT

J gene: TRBJ2-3
D gene: .
clone size: few
V gene: TRBV7-3
CDR3 protein: CASSSEGVNTQYF
CDR3 DNA: TGTGCCAGCAGCTCAGAGGGGGTAAATACGCAGTATTTT

J gene: TRBJ1-2
D gene: .
clone size: .
V gene: TRBV6-6
CDR3 protein: CASSRGSGYTF
CDR3 DNA: TGTGCCAGCAGCCGGGGGTCGGGCTACACCTTC

J gene: TRBJ2-1
D gene: .
clone size: .
V gene: TRBV9
CDR3 protein: CASSVVGGGEQFF
CDR3 DNA: TGTGCCAGCAGCGTAGTGGGGGGCGGCGAGCAGTTCTTC

J gene: TRBJ1-2
D gene: TRBD1
clone size: .
V gene: TRBV15
CDR3 protein: CATSRDLPRRTGRLHGYTF
CDR3 DNA: TGTGCCACCAGCAGAGATCTCCCGAGAAGGACAGGGCGGTTGCATGGCTACACCTTC

J gene: TRBJ1-2
D gene: TRBD1
clone size: .
V gene: TRBV5-1
CDR3 protein: CASSPGTGGSGYGYTF
CDR3 DNA: TGCGCCAGCAGCCCAGGGACAGGGGGCTCGGGCTATGGCTACACCTTC

J gene: TRBJ1-5
D gene: .
clone size: .
V gene: TRBV19
CDR3 protein: CASINPGGQASNQPQHF
CDR3 DNA: TGTGCCAGTATCAACCCCGGGGGGCAGGCCAGCAATCAGCCCCAGCATTTT

J gene: TRBJ2-4
D gene: .
clone size: few
V gene: TRBV6-6
CDR3 protein: CASSYDVPTTKNIQYF
CDR3 DNA: TGTGCCAGCAGTTACGACGTGCCGACTACCAAAAACATTCAGTACTTC

J gene: TRBJ2-5
D gene: .
clone size: .
V gene: TRBV9
CDR3 protein: CASSVGTAQETQYF
CDR3 DNA: TGTGCCAGCAGCGTAGGGACAGCTCAAGAGACCCAGTACTTC

J gene: TRBJ2-4
D gene: TRBD2
clone size: .
V gene: TRBV19
CDR3 protein: CASSRLAGGPLAKNIQYF
CDR3 DNA: TGTGCCAGTAGTAGACTAGCGGGGGGGCCGCTAGCCAAAAACATTCAGTACTTC

J gene: TRBJ2-3
D gene: .
clone size: medium-sized
V gene: TRBV18
CDR3 protein: CASVLVITDTQYF
CDR3 DNA: TGTGCCAGCGTACTAGTAATCACAGATACGCAGTATTTT

J gene: TRBJ2-7
D gene: .
clone size: .
V gene: TRBV5-5
CDR3 protein: CASSLGVGVGEQYF
CDR3 DNA: TGTGCCAGCAGCTTGGGGGTAGGGGTTGGGGAGCAGTACTTC

J gene: TRBJ2-1
D gene: .
clone size: .
V gene: TRBV10-3
CDR3 protein: CAISESVGLTGEQFF
CDR3 DNA: TGTGCCATCAGTGAGTCCGTAGGACTCACTGGGGAGCAGTTCTTC

J gene: TRBJ1-4
D gene: .
clone size: .
V gene: TRBV19
CDR3 protein: CASSRVGSNEKLFF
CDR3 DNA: TGTGCCAGTAGTAGGGTGGGGTCTAATGAAAAACTGTTTTTT

J gene: TRBJ2-7
D gene: TRBD1
clone size: .
V gene: TRBV7-2
CDR3 protein: CASSYHRGPYEQYF
CDR3 DNA: TGTGCCAGCAGCTACCACAGGGGGCCCTACGAGCAGTACTTC

J gene: TRBJ2-3
D gene: .
clone size: .
V gene: TRBV5-4
CDR3 protein: CASSLEDSADTQYF
CDR3 DNA: TGTGCCAGCAGCTTGGAGGACTCCGCGGATACGCAGTATTTT

J gene: TRBJ1-6
D gene: TRBD1
clone size: .
V gene: TRBV5-1
CDR3 protein: CASTYGTAYNSPLHF
CDR3 DNA: TGCGCCAGCACGTACGGGACAGCTTATAATTCACCCCTCCACTTT

J gene: TRBJ2-3
D gene: .
clone size: .
V gene: TRBV24-1
CDR3 protein: CATSDFASLSTDTQYF
CDR3 DNA: TGTGCCACCAGTGATTTTGCTAGTCTGTCCACAGATACGCAGTATTTT

J gene: TRBJ2-5
D gene: TRBD2
clone size: few
V gene: TRBV5-1
CDR3 protein: CASSLAGGETQYF
CDR3 DNA: TGCGCCAGCAGCTTGGCGGGGGGGGAGACCCAGTACTTC

J gene: TRBJ1-2
D gene: .
clone size: .
V gene: TRBV11-2
CDR3 protein: CASSLEVWAGYGYTF
CDR3 DNA: TGTGCCAGCAGCTTAGAGGTCTGGGCTGGCTATGGCTACACCTTC

J gene: TRBJ2-7
D gene: TRBD1
clone size: .
V gene: TRBV14
CDR3 protein: CASSLRTGFLHEQYF
CDR3 DNA: TGTGCCAGCAGCCTCCGGACAGGGTTTCTCCACGAGCAGTACTTC

J gene: TRBJ1-6
D gene: .
clone size: .
V gene: TRBV6-2/TRBV6-3
CDR3 protein: CASSLPNSPLHF
CDR3 DNA: TGTGCCAGCAGTCTCCCCAATTCACCCCTCCACTTT

J gene: TRBJ2-3
D gene: .
clone size: .
V gene: TRBV11-2
CDR3 protein: CASSRLVGGSSADTQYF
CDR3 DNA: TGTGCCAGCAGCCGACTAGTTGGGGGGTCGTCGGCAGATACGCAGTATTTT

J gene: TRBJ1-2
D gene: .
clone size: .
V gene: TRBV2
CDR3 protein: CASSEGGLTWSGYTF
CDR3 DNA: TGTGCCAGCAGTGAAGGGGGGTTGACATGGTCTGGCTACACCTTC

J gene: TRBJ2-7
D gene: .
clone size: .
V gene: TRBV6-6
CDR3 protein: CASSTGLGAEQYF
CDR3 DNA: TGTGCCAGCAGTACCGGTTTGGGGGCCGAGCAGTACTTC

J gene: TRBJ2-7
D gene: TRBD2
clone size: .
V gene: TRBV7-8
CDR3 protein: CASSFYRIPLAGGGYEQYF
CDR3 DNA: TGTGCCAGCAGCTTCTACCGGATCCCTCTCGCGGGGGGGGGCTACGAGCAGTACTTC

J gene: TRBJ2-5
D gene: TRBD1
clone size: .
V gene: TRBV6-2/TRBV6-3
CDR3 protein: CASSRPWTGAETQYF
CDR3 DNA: TGTGCCAGCAGCCGGCCGTGGACAGGGGCAGAGACCCAGTACTTC

J gene: TRBJ2-7
D gene: TRBD1
clone size: .
V gene: TRBV3-1/TRBV3-2
CDR3 protein: CASSSQTGGGYEQYF
CDR3 DNA: TGTGCCAGCAGCTCCCAGACAGGGGGAGGCTACGAGCAGTACTTC

J gene: TRBJ1-1
D gene: .
clone size: .
V gene: TRBV3-1/TRBV3-2
CDR3 protein: CASSQVSGVEAFF
CDR3 DNA: TGTGCCAGCAGCCAAGTGTCGGGAGTTGAAGCTTTCTTT

J gene: TRBJ1-1
D gene: .
clone size: .
V gene: TRBV6-5
CDR3 protein: CASRPGSTMGTEAFF
CDR3 DNA: TGTGCCAGCCGGCCGGGAAGTACTATGGGGACTGAAGCTTTCTTT

J gene: TRBJ1-2
D gene: .
clone size: .
V gene: TRBV7-9
CDR3 protein: CASSFGGVRDYGYTF
CDR3 DNA: TGTGCCAGCAGCTTTGGTGGGGTACGTGACTATGGCTACACCTTC

J gene: TRBJ2-1
D gene: .
clone size: .
V gene: TRBV3-1/TRBV3-2
CDR3 protein: CASSHAGNSYNEQFF
CDR3 DNA: TGTGCCAGCAGCCATGCGGGGAACTCCTACAATGAGCAGTTCTTC

J gene: TRBJ2-1
D gene: .
clone size: once
V gene: TRBV3-1/TRBV3-2
CDR3 protein: CASSQDNEQFF
CDR3 DNA: TGTGCCAGCAGCCAAGACAATGAGCAGTTCTTC

J gene: TRBJ2-7
D gene: .
clone size: .
V gene: TRBV2
CDR3 protein: CASTNPWEGTPSYEQYF
CDR3 DNA: TGTGCCAGCACTAACCCCTGGGAAGGGACACCTTCCTACGAGCAGTACTTC

J gene: TRBJ1-1
D gene: TRBD1
clone size: .
V gene: TRBV6-5
CDR3 protein: CASRQGQLNTEAFF
CDR3 DNA: TGTGCCAGCAGGCAGGGACAGCTAAACACTGAAGCTTTCTTT

J gene: TRBJ2-3
D gene: .
clone size: once
V gene: TRBV7-9
CDR3 protein: CASSLLDTQYF
CDR3 DNA: TGTGCCAGCAGCTTATTGGATACGCAGTATTTT

J gene: TRBJ2-3
D gene: .
clone size: few
V gene: TRBV6-5
CDR3 protein: CASTRDRGIVAQYF
CDR3 DNA: TGTGCCAGCACCAGAGATCGGGGGATTGTTGCGCAGTATTTT

J gene: TRBJ1-2
D gene: .
clone size: few
V gene: TRBV11-2
CDR3 protein: CASSLGLNYGYTF
CDR3 DNA: TGTGCCAGCAGCTTAGGCCTAAACTATGGCTACACCTTC

J gene: TRBJ1-1
D gene: .
clone size: few
V gene: TRBV4-1
CDR3 protein: CASSQVSVGYTEAFF
CDR3 DNA: TGCGCCAGCAGCCAAGTTTCGGTCGGCTACACTGAAGCTTTCTTT

J gene: TRBJ2-7
D gene: TRBD1
clone size: once
V gene: TRBV6-1
CDR3 protein: CASSDPADRGTYEQYF
CDR3 DNA: TGTGCCAGCAGTGACCCTGCCGACAGGGGTACCTACGAGCAGTACTTC

J gene: TRBJ2-7
D gene: TRBD1
clone size: .
V gene: TRBV10-3
CDR3 protein: CAISESSGGRQYF
CDR3 DNA: TGTGCCATCAGTGAGTCTTCAGGGGGAAGGCAGTACTTC

J gene: TRBJ2-7
D gene: .
clone size: .
V gene: TRBV6-2/TRBV6-3
CDR3 protein: CASSYIRAGSYSLRAIYEQYF
CDR3 DNA: TGTGCCAGCAGTTACATCAGGGCGGGCTCATATTCTCTTCGGGCTATATACGAGCAGTACTTC

J gene: TRBJ2-7
D gene: .
clone size: .
V gene: TRBV12-3/TRBV12-4
CDR3 protein: CASSLGGGHEQYF
CDR3 DNA: TGTGCCAGCAGTTTAGGTGGCGGCCACGAGCAGTACTTC

J gene: TRBJ2-5
D gene: TRBD2
clone size: .
V gene: TRBV2
CDR3 protein: CASSGLAGDQETQYF
CDR3 DNA: TGTGCCAGCAGCGGACTAGCGGGGGACCAAGAGACCCAGTACTTC

J gene: TRBJ1-6
D gene: .
clone size: .
V gene: TRBV27
CDR3 protein: CASSLSLYSPLHF
CDR3 DNA: TGTGCCAGCAGTTTATCCCTTTATTCACCCCTCCACTTT

J gene: TRBJ1-1
D gene: .
clone size: once
V gene: TRBV2
CDR3 protein: CASSESRQPNTEAFF
CDR3 DNA: TGTGCCAGCTCGGAGAGTAGACAGCCAAACACTGAAGCTTTCTTT